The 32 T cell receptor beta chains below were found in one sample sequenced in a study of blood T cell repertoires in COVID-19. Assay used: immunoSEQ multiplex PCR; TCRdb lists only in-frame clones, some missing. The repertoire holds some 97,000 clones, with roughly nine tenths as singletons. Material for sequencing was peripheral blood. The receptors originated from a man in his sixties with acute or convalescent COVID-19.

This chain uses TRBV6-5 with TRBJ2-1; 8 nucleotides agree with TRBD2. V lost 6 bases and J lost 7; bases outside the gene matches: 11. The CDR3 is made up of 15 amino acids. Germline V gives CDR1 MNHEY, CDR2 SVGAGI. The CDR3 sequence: CASSPRGGPGNEQFF. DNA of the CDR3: TGTGCCAGCAGCCCCCGGGGGGGGCCGGGGAATGAGCAGTTCTTC.

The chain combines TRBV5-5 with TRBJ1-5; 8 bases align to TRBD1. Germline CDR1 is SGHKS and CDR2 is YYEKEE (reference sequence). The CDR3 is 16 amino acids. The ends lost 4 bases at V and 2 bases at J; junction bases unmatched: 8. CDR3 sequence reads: CASSLTAGGGNQPQHF. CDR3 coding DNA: TGTGCCAGCAGCCTAACGGCAGGGGGCGGCAATCAGCCCCAGCATTTT.

CDR3 in amino acids: CSAGERDRVREKLFF. DNA of the CDR3: TGCAGTGCTGGTGAACGGGACAGGGTCCGGGAAAAACTGTTTTTT. This rearrangement joins TRBV20-1 to TRBJ1-4, with 9 bases lining up with TRBD1. Trimming at V came to 5 bases and at J to 8 bases, leaving 12 bases not matched to a gene. CDR3 size: 15 residues. From germline, CDR1 is DFQATT and CDR2 SNEGSKA (reference sequence).

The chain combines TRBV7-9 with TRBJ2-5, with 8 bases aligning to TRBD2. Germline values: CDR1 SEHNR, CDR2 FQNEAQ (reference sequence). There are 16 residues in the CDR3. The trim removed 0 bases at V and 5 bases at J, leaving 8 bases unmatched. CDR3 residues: CASSLASGREGETQYF. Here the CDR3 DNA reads TGTGCCAGCAGCTTAGCCTCGGGACGGGAGGGGGAGACCCAGTACTTC.

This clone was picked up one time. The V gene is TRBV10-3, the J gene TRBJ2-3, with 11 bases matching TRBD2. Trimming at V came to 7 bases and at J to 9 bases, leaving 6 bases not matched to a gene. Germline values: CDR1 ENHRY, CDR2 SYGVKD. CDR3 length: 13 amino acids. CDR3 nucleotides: TGTGCCATCACTAGCGGGGGGACAGCCACGCAGTATTTT. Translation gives CAITSGGTATQYF.

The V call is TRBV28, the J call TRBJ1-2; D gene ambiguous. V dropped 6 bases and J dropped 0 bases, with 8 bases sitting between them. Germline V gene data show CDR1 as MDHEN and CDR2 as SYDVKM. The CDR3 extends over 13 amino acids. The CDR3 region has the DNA TGTGCCAGCAGACAGCTAACTAACTATGGCTACACCTTC. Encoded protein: CASRQLTNYGYTF.

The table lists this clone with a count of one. For the CDR3, the DNA is TGCAGTGCTAATCCGGGGGTAGGCTACACCTTC. This sequence encodes CSANPGVGYTF. This sequence joins TRBV20-1 and TRBJ1-2; maybe TRBD1 (5 bases). V was cut by 4 bases and J by 8 bases, with 11 bases left in between. Germline assignment: CDR1 DFQATT and CDR2 SNEGSKA (reference sequence). The CDR3 consists of 11 residues.

DNA for the CDR3: TGTGCCAGCAGCAAGGCCGGACAGGGGGCGAAACAGCCCCAGCATTTT. This translates into CASSKAGQGAKQPQHF. The chain carries TRBV21-1 and TRBJ1-5; the table's D call TRBD1 went unverified against the DNA. TRBV21-1 is tagged as a pseudogene. The CDR3 is 16 amino acids.

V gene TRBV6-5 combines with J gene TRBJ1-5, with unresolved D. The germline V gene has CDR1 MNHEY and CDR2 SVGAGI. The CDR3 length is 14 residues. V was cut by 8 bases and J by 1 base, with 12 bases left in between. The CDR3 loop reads CASHEVRSNQPQHF. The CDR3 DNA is TGTGCCAGCCACGAGGTGAGGAGCAATCAGCCCCAGCATTTT.

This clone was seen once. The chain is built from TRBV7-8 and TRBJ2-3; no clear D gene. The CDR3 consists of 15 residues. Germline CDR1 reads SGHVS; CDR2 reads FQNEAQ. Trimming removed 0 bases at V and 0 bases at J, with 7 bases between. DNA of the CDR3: TGTGCCAGCAGCTTAGCGACACCCAGCACAGATACGCAGTATTTT. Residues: CASSLATPSTDTQYF.

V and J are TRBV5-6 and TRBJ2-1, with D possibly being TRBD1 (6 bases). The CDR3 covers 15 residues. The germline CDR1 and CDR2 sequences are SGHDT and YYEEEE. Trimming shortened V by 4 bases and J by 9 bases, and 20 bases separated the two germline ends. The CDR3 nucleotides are TGTGCCAGCAGCCGAGACAGGTTTTATCGCAGTGAGCAGTTCTTC. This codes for CASSRDRFYRSEQFF.

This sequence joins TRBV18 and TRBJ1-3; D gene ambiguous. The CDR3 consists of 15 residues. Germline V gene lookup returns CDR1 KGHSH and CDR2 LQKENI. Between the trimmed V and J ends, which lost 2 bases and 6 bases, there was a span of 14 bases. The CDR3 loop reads CASSPGGTRANTIYF. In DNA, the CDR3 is TGTGCCAGCTCACCAGGAGGCACCCGGGCAAACACCATATATTTT.

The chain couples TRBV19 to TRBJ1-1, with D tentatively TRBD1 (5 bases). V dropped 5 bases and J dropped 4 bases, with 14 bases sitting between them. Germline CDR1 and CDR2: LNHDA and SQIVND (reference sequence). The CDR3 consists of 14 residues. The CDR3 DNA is TGTGCCAGTAGTTTGTTGGGGGGAGGCACTGAAGCTTTCTTT. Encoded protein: CASSLLGGGTEAFF. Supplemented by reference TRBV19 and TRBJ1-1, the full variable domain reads DGGITQSPKYLFRKEGQNVTLSCEQNLNHDAMYWYRQDPGQGLRLIYYSQIVNDFQKGDIAEGYSVSREKKESFPLTVTSAQKNPTAFYLCASSLLGGGTEAFFGQGTRLTVV.

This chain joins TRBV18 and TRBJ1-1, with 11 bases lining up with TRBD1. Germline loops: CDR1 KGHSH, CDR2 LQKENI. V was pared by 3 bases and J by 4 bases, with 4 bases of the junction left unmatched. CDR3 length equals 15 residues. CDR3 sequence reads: CASSPRTGGITEAFF. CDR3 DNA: TGTGCCAGCTCACCCCGGACAGGGGGCATCACTGAAGCTTTCTTT. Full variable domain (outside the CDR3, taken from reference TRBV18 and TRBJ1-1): NAGVMQNPRHLVRRRGQEARLRCSPMKGHSHVYWYRQLPEEGLKFMVYLQKENIIDESGMPKERFSAEFPKEGPSILRIQQVVRGDSAAYFCASSPRTGGITEAFFGQGTRLTVV.

The CDR3 coding sequence is TGTGCCAGCTCACGGAACAGGGGGCAGACCTCAACTAATGAAAAACTGTTTTTT. Translating it yields CASSRNRGQTSTNEKLFF. This chain uses TRBV18 with TRBJ1-4; 9 bases map to TRBD1. The CDR3 loop spans 18 amino acids. V dropped 4 bases and J dropped 0; count of bases not matched to a gene: 9. Germline V gene data show CDR1 as KGHSH and CDR2 as LQKENI.

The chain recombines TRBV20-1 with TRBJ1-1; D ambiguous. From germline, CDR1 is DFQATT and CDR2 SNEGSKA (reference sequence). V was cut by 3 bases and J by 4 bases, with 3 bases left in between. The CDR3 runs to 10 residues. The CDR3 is CSARATEAFF. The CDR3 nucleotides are TGCAGTGCTAGGGCCACTGAAGCTTTCTTT.

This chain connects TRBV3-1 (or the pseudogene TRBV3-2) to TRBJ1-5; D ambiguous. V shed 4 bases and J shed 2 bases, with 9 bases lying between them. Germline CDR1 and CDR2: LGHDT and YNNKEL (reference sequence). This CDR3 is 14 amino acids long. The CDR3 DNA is TGTGCCAGCAGCCCGGGGAGTGGCAATCAGCCCCAGCATTTT. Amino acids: CASSPGSGNQPQHF.

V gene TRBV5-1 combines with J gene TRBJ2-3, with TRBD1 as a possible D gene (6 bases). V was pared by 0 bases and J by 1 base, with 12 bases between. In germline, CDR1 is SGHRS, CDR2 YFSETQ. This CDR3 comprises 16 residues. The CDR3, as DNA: TGCGCCAGCAGCTTGGGGCCGGACAGCCGCACAGATACGCAGTATTTT. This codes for CASSLGPDSRTDTQYF.

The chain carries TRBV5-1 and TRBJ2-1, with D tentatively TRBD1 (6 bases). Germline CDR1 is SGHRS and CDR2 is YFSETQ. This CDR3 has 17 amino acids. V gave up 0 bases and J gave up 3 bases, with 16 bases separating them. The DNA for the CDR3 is TGCGCCAGCAGCTTGGGAGGGACATCGGCTAACTACAATGAGCAGTTCTTC. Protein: CASSLGGTSANYNEQFF.

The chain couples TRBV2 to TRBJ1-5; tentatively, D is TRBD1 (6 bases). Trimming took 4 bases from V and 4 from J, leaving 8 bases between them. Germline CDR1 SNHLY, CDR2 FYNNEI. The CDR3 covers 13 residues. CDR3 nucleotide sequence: TGTGCCAGCAGTGGGGACATAAATCAGCCCCAGCATTTT. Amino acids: CASSGDINQPQHF.

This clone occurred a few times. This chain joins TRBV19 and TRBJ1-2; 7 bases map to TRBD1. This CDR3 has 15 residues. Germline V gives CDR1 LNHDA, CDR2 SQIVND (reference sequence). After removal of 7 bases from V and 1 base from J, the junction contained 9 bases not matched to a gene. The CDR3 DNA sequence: TGTGCCAGTACCCTCTTGACAGGGCGTAACTATGGCTACACCTTC. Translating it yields CASTLLTGRNYGYTF.

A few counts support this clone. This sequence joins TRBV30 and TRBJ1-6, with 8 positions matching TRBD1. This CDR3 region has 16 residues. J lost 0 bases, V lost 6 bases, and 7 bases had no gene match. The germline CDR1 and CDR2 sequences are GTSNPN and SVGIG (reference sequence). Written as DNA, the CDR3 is TGTGCCTGCGCCTCAGGGGGCACCTCCTATAATTCACCCCTCCACTTT. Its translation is CACASGGTSYNSPLHF.

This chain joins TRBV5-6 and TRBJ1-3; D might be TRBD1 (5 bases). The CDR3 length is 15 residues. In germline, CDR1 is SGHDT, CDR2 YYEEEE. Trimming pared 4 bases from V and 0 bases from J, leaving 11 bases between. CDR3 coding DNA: TGTGCCAGCAGCAGATGGGGGGTCTCTGGAAACACCATATATTTT. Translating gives CASSRWGVSGNTIYF.

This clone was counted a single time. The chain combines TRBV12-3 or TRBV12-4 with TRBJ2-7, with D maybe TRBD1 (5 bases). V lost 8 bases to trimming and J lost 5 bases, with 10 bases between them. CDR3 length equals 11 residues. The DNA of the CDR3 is TGTGCCAGCCTAGGGGTCAACGAGCAGTACTTC. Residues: CASLGVNEQYF.

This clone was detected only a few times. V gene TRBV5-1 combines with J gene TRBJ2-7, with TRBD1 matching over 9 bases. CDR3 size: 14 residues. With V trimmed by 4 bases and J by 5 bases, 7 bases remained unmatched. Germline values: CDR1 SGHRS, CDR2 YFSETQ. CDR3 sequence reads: CASSLRDRAHEQYF. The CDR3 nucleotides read TGCGCCAGCAGCCTGAGGGACAGGGCCCACGAGCAGTACTTC.

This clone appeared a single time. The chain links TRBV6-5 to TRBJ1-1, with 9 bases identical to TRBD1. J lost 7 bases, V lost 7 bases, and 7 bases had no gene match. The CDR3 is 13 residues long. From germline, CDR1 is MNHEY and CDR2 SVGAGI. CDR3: CASNRQGVGEAFF. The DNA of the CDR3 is TGTGCCAGCAACAGACAGGGGGTGGGTGAAGCTTTCTTT.

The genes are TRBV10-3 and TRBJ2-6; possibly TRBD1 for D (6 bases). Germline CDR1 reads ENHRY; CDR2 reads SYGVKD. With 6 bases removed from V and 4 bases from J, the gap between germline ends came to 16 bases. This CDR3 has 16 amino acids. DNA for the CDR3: TGTGCCATCAGGGATTCCAGGGGAACCGGGGCCAACGTCCTGACTTTC. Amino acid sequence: CAIRDSRGTGANVLTF.

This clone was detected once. The CDR3 region is CASSNVDTGAIYYEQYF. CDR3 in DNA: TGTGCCAGCAGTAATGTTGATACAGGGGCAATATACTACGAGCAGTACTTC. This chain joins TRBV2 and TRBJ2-7, with 7 bases lining up with TRBD1. Germline V gene lookup returns CDR1 SNHLY and CDR2 FYNNEI. CDR3 length equals 17 residues. Trimming removed 5 bases from V and 3 bases from J; junction bases left unmatched: 16.

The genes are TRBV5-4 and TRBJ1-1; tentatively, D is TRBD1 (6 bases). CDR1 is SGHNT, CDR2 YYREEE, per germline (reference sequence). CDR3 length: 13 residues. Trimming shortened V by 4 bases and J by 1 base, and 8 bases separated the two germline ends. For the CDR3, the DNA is TGTGCCAGCAGCCAAGGGGGGAACACTGAAGCTTTCTTT. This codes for CASSQGGNTEAFF.

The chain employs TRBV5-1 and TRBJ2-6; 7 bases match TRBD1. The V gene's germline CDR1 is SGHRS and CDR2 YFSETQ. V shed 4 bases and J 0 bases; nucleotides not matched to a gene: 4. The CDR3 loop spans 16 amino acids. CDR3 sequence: CASSQGQNSGANVLTF. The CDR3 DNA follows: TGCGCCAGCAGCCAGGGACAGAACTCTGGGGCCAACGTCCTGACTTTC.

DNA of the CDR3: TGCGCCAGCAGCCTTCGGACAGGGGAAGACAATCAGCCCCAGCATTTT. It codes for CASSLRTGEDNQPQHF. This chain links TRBV4-1 with TRBJ1-5; 9 bases match TRBD1. The CDR3 contains 16 residues. From germline, CDR1 is MGHRA and CDR2 YSYEKL. Trimming at V came to 4 bases and at J to 3 bases, leaving 7 bases not matched to a gene.

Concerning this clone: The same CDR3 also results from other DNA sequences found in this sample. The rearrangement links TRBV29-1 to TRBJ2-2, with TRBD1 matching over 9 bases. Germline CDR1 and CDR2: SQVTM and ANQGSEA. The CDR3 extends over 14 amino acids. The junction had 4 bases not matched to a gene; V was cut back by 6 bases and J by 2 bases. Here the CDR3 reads CSVDRGLNTGELFF. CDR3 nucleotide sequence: TGCAGCGTGGACAGGGGATTAAACACCGGGGAGCTGTTTTTT.